This is a list of T cell receptor beta chains from one sample in a study of beta chain features in type 1 diabetes. Here immunoSEQ multiplex PCR was the method, and the copy in TCRdb shows in-frame clones only, minus some. The sample includes about 300,000 clones, approximately 13% of them seen just once. Sequenced sample: naive CD4+ T cells from blood. All receptors come from a woman aged 18-29 years with type 1 diabetes. Both conserved end residues are trimmed from each CDR3. The order of the fields is CDR3 length, J gene, V gene, clone size, CDR3 protein. Not all rows give a size; the values are once, few, many and, for expanded clones, a class.

13,TRBJ2-7,TRBV5-1,few,ASSLSVQGKNEQY
14,TRBJ2-6,TRBV18,few,ASSPFEGAEANVLT
13,TRBJ2-1,TRBV5-1,NA,ASSRTSGPYNEQF
12,TRBJ2-3,TRBV6-1,NA,ASRIRTVTDTQY
14,TRBJ2-3,TRBV19,NA,ASSARAGGPTDTQY
12,TRBJ2-7,TRBV7-9,NA,ASSLGTASYEQY
14,TRBJ1-1,TRBV5-1,few,ASSSWSFGGNTEAF
11,TRBJ2-7,TRBV11-2,NA,ASSGSGLYEQY
14,TRBJ2-1,TRBV18,few,ASSNLVRGSYNEQF
13,TRBJ2-7,TRBV5-4,NA,ASSPRGGRSYEQY
11,TRBJ2-1,TRBV7-2,few,ASSLDRGQGQF
13,TRBJ2-2,TRBV7-9,NA,ASSRGGTNTGELF
11,TRBJ2-1,TRBV19,few,ASSINRADEQF
10,TRBJ2-5,TRBV18,NA,ASSASGETQY
10,TRBJ1-2,TRBV6-5,NA,ASRDRDYGYT
11,TRBJ2-5,TRBV7-3,few,ASSPFREETQY
13,TRBJ2-1,TRBV5-6,few,ASSFGTSGSTEQF
13,TRBJ1-2,TRBV5-4,few,ASRGIVTGDYGYT
14,TRBJ1-2,TRBV6-6,NA,ASSYGQAMNTYGYT
11,TRBJ1-1,TRBV19,few,ASSMSTRREAF
15,TRBJ2-1,TRBV7-9,NA,ASSLGLRTGGTNEQF
16,TRBJ2-4,TRBV5-4,NA,ASSSPGLAGEGGNIQY
11,TRBJ1-5,TRBV30,NA,AGGSGTYQPQH
15,TRBJ2-1,TRBV27,NA,ASSATGGSPRNNEQF
12,TRBJ2-7,TRBV27,NA,ASSLSVAVDEQY
11,TRBJ2-1,TRBV6-6,few,ASLRDLGNEQF
13,TRBJ1-4,TRBV9,NA,ASSARQGGNEKLF
11,TRBJ2-7,TRBV7-2,NA,ASSFRQGYEQY
13,TRBJ2-1,TRBV11-2,few,ATGTSQSSYNEQF
13,TRBJ2-3,TRBV30,NA,AWSVPRTTTDTQY
12,TRBJ2-3,TRBV11-2,few,ASERAGPTDTQY
9,TRBJ2-1,TRBV6-5,NA,ASRGANEQF
12,TRBJ1-1,TRBV18,few,ASSPNRGFAEAF
12,TRBJ2-2,TRBV30,few,ARGGAAGSGELF
13,TRBJ2-1,TRBV18,NA,ASSPVAGPGNEQF
12,TRBJ1-3,TRBV5-1,NA,ASSSGQPGNTIY
16,TRBJ1-1,TRBV13,NA,ASSPPLGQSLMNTEAF
11,TRBJ1-2,TRBV15,once,ATSRQGARGYT
12,TRBJ2-7,TRBV7-2,NA,ASSLAHTGYEQY
16,TRBJ2-1,TRBV30,few,AWTDPKQGWGLAYEQF
12,TRBJ1-2,TRBV19,few,ASSPGGSPGGYT
14,TRBJ1-2,TRBV7-2,few,ASSLAWGSGGYGYT
14,TRBJ2-1,TRBV2,NA,ASSEIWGQGGNEQF
16,TRBJ2-5,TRBV7-2,few,ASSLVVGQGLRQETQY
13,TRBJ2-5,TRBV30,NA,AWRKREGWKETQY